The clone carrying this TCR beta chain was found a few times. The data originate from a study of Graves' ophthalmopathy and Graves' hyperthyroidism. PBMCs were obtained from 8.5 to 10 ml of fresh peripheral blood. Germline assignment: CDR1 SGHRS and CDR2 YFSETQ. The V end was cut by 3 bases, the J end by 3 bases, with 15 bases between. This CDR3 comprises 15 residues. Amplification of TCR beta CDR3 regions used RNA transcripts. Following a first-round RT-PCR that used HTBI primers, a second-round multiplex PCR was carried out. Using its own MiXCR run on the multiplex PCR reads, TCRdb lists one record per CDR3 protein. The sample includes a few hundred thousand distinct CDR3 sequences, around a fifth of them seen just once.

The sequencing sample was made of peripheral blood. The TCR originated in a woman between 50 and 59 years old with Graves' ophthalmopathy. This chain connects TRBV5-1 to TRBJ1-2; D is ambiguous. CDR3 sequence (DNA): TGCGCCAGCAGCTCAGGAAGCACCTGGGACTATGGCTACACCTTC. Amino acid sequence: CASSSGSTWDYGYTF.